Each of the 5 T cell receptor beta chains below was sequenced from the same sample in a study of CD8+ T cells in alopecia areata. Sequencing templates came from extracted RNA that was reverse transcribed into cDNA. The assay was immunoSEQ multiplex PCR, and TCRdb's table has in-frame clones only and misses some. The sample includes 150,000 or so clones, about 60% of them seen just once. Sequenced material: CD4+ T cells sorted from blood, taken at week 0. Receptors originate from a human donor with alopecia areata.

Comments on this clone: Distinct nucleotide sequences in the sample also encode this CDR3. The rearrangement joins TRBV9 to TRBJ2-5; D uncertain. Trimming took 0 bases from V and 5 from J, leaving 2 bases between them. The CDR3 has 11 residues. In germline, CDR1 is SGDLS, CDR2 YYNGEE. CDR3 residues: CASSVAETQYF. The CDR3 nucleotides read TGTGCCAGCAGCGTAGCTGAGACCCAGTACTTC.

J is TRBJ1-1 and V is TRBV5-6; D is undetermined. The germline gives CDR1 SGHDT, CDR2 YYEEEE. This CDR3 has 15 amino acids. V was trimmed by 4 bases and J by 0 bases, leaving 13 bases between them. CDR3 bases: TGTGCCAGCAGCCCGTCGGCCAGCATGAACACTGAAGCTTTCTTT. Protein product: CASSPSASMNTEAFF. Full variable domain (rest looked up from reference TRBV5-6 and TRBJ1-1): DAGVTQSPTHLIKTRGQQVTLRCSPKSGHDTVSWYQQALGQGPQFIFQYYEEEERQRGNFPDRFSGHQFPNYSSELNVNALLLGDSALYLCASSPSASMNTEAFFGQGTRLTVV.

Only a few counts were recorded for this clone. This chain links TRBV11-2 with TRBJ1-5; D is ambiguous. The CDR3 is 15 amino acids. Germline-derived CDR1 and CDR2 are SGHAT and FQNNGV. The V end was cut by 5 bases, the J end by 3 bases, with 14 bases between. CDR3 sequence (DNA): TGTGCCAGCAGCCAAAACACCGGTTACAATCAGCCCCAGCATTTT. Its translation: CASSQNTGYNQPQHF.

Turning to this clone: Compared with germline, one end of the junction differs, possibly owing to a read error. The rearrangement joins TRBV6-6 to TRBJ1-4; TRBD1 might be the D (6 bases). This CDR3 has 15 amino acids. The V gene's germline CDR1 is MNHNY and CDR2 SVGAGI (reference sequence). CDR3 DNA: TGTGCCAGCAGTTACTATGGGGCGCCAGGGGAAAAACTGCTTTTT. As protein: CASSYYGAPGEKLLF.

The rearrangement uses TRBV29-1 and TRBJ2-4; TRBD1 is a possible D gene (5 bases). There are 14 residues in the CDR3. CDR1 SQVTM and CDR2 ANQGSEA come from the germline V gene. Trimming removed 8 bases at V and 0 bases at J, with 14 bases between. CDR3 DNA: TGCAGCATTACCGCAGGGCTAGCCAAAAACATTCAGTACTTC. Translated, it gives CSITAGLAKNIQYF.